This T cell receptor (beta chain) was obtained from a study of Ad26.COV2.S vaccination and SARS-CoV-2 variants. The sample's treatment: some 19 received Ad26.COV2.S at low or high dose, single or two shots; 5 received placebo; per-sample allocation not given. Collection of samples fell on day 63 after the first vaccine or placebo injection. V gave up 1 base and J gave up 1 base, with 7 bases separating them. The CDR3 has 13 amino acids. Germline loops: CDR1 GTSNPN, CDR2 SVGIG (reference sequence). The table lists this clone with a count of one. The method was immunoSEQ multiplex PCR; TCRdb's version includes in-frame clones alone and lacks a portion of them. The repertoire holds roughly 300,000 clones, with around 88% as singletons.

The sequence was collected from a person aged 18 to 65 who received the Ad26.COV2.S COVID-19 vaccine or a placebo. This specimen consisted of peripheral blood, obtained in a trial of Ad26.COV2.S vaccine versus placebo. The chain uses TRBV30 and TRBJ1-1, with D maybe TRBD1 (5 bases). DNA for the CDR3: TGTGCCTGGAGTGCCCAGGGGAACACTGAAGCTTTCTTT. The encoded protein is CAWSAQGNTEAFF. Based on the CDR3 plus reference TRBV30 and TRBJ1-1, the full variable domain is SQTIHQWPATLVQPVGSPLSLECTVEGTSNPNLYWYRQAAGRGLQLLFYSVGIGQISSEVPQNLSASRPQDRQFILSSKKLLLSDSGFYLCAWSAQGNTEAFFGQGTRLTVV.